The clone carrying this TCR beta chain was counted many times. This entry belongs to a study of T-cell reconstitution after alpha-beta-depleted transplantation in children. Germline V gene data show CDR1 as SGHRS and CDR2 as YFSETQ. The CDR3 has 11 residues. V gave up 7 bases and J gave up 4 bases; unmatched junction bases: 1. TCRbeta library preparation incorporated unique molecular identifiers. A single record per CDR3 protein comes from TCRdb applying MiXCR to the PCR reads. Counted here are fewer than 120,000 distinct CDR3 sequences, 10% to 13% occurring once; the ten biggest clones make up around 8.2%.

This clonotype was sampled from a human donor who donated a stem cell graft to a child with acute lymphoblastic leukemia. The genes are TRBV5-1 and TRBJ2-7, with TRBD1 matching over 8 bases. The input for sequencing was PBMCs from the stem cell graft donor, taken from the stem cell graft. The CDR3 is CASGTGYEQYF. The CDR3 nucleotides are TGCGCCAGCGGGACAGGTTACGAGCAGTACTTC.